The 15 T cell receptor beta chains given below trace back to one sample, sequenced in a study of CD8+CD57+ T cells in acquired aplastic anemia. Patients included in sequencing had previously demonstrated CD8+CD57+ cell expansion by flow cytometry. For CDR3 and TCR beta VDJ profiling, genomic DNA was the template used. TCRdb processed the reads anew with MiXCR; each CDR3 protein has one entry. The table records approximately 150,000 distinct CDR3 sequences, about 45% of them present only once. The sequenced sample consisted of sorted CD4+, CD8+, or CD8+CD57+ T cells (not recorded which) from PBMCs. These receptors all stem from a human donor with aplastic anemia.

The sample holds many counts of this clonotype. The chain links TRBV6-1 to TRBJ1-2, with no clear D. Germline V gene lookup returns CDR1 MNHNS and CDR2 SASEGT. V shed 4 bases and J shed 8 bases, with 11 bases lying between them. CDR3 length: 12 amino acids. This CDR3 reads CASSVTPRGYTF. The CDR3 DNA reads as TGTGCCAGCAGTGTCACCCCTCGGGGCTACACCTTC.

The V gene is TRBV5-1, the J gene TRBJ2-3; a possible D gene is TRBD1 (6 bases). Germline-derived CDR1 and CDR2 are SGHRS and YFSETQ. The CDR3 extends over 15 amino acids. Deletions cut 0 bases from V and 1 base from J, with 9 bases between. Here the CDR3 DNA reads TGCGCCAGCAGCTTGGTGGGGACACGCACAGATACGCAGTATTTT. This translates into CASSLVGTRTDTQYF.

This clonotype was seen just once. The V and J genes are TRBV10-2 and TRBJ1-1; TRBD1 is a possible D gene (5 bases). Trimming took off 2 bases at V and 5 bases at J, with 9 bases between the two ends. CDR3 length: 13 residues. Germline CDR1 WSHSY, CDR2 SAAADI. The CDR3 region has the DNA TGCGCCAGCAGTGAGACGGGGGGGACTGAAGCTTTCTTT. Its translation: CASSETGGTEAFF.

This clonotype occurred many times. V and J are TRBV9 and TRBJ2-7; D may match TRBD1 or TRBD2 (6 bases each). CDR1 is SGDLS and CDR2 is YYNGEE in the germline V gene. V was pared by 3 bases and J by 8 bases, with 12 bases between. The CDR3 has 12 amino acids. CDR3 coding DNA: TGTGCCAGCAGCGGAGGAGGGGACAAGCAGTACTTC. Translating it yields CASSGGGDKQYF.

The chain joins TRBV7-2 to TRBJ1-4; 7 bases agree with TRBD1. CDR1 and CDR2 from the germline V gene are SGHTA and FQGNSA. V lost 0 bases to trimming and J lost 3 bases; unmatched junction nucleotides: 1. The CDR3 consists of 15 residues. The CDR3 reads CASSLAGTANEKLFF. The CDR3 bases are TGTGCCAGCAGCTTAGCGGGGACAGCTAATGAAAAACTGTTTTTT.

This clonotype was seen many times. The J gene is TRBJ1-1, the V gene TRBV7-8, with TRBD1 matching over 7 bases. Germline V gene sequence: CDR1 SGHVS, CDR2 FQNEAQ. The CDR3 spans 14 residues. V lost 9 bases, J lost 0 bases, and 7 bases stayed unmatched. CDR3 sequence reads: CASSRQGLNTEAFF. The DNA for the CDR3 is TGTGCCAGTAGTCGACAGGGCTTGAACACTGAAGCTTTCTTT.

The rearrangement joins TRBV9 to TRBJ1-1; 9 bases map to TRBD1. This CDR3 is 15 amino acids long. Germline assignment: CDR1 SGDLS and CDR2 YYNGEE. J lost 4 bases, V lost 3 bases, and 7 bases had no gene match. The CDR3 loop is CASSERTGGGTEAFF. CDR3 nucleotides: TGTGCCAGCAGCGAGCGAACAGGGGGCGGCACTGAAGCTTTCTTT.

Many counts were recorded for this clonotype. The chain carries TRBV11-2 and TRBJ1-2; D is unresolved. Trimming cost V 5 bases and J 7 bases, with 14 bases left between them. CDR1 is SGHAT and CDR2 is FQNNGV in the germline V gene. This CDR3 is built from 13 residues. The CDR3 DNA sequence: TGTGCCAGCAGCCTGGAACAGTTAGGTGGCTACACCTTC. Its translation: CASSLEQLGGYTF.

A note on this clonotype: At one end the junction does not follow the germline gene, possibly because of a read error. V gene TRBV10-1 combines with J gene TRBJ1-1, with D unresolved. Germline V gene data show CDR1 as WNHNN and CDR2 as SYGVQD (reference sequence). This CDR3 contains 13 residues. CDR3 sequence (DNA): TGTGCCAGCAGATGCCCTATGAACACTGAAGCTTTCTTT. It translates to CASRCPMNTEAFF.

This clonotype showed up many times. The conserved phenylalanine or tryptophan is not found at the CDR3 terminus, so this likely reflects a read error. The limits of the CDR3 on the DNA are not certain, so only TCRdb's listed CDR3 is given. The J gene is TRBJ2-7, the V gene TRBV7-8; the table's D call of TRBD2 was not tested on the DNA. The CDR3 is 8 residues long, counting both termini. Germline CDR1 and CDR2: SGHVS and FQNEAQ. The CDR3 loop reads CASSLSSG.

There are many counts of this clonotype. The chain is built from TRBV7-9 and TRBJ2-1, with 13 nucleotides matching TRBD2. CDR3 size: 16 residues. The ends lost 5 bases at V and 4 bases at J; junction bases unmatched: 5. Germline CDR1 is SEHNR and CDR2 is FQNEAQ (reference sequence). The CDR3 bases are TGTGCCAGCAGCCCAGGGACTAGCGGGATTTACAATGAGCAGTTCTTC. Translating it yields CASSPGTSGIYNEQFF.

CDR3 sequence (DNA): TGTGCCACCAGCAGACCCGGGACAGGTGCCTACGAGCAGTACTTC. It encodes CATSRPGTGAYEQYF. The V gene is TRBV15, the J gene TRBJ2-7; TRBD1 aligns across 8 bases. The V and J ends lost 2 bases and 2 bases, in that order; junction bases with no gene match: 5. There are 15 residues in the CDR3. The germline CDR1 and CDR2 sequences are LNHNV and YYDKDF (reference sequence).

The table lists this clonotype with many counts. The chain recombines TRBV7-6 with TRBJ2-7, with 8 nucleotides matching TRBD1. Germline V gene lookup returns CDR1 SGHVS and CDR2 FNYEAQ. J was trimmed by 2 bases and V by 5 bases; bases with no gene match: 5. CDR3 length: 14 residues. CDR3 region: CASSKGQETYEQYF. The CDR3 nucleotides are TGTGCCAGCAGCAAGGGACAGGAAACCTACGAGCAGTACTTC.

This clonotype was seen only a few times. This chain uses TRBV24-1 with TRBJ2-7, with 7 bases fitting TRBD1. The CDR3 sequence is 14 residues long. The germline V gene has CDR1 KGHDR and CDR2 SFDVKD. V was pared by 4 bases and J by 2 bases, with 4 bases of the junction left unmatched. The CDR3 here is CATSDRRGTYEQYF. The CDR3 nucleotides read TGTGCCACCAGTGACCGCAGGGGGACCTACGAGCAGTACTTC.

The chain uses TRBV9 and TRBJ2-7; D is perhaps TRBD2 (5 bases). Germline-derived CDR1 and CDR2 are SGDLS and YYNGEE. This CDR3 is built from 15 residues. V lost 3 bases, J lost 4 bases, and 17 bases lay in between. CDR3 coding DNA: TGTGCCAGCAGCGCCGAACCGGGAAGGATTTACGAGCAGTACTTC. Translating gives CASSAEPGRIYEQYF.